A single TCR beta chain is shown here with its context. CDR3 size: 13 residues. Trimming stripped 2 bases from V and 3 bases from J, with 7 bases between. Germline values: CDR1 MNHNS, CDR2 SASEGT. The authors amplified TCR beta CDR3 regions from RNA transcripts. RT-PCR in the first round used HTBI primers; a second-round multiplex PCR followed. One entry per CDR3 protein results from TCRdb running MiXCR on the multiplex PCR reads. The sample includes about 400,000 distinct CDR3 sequences, around 19% of them seen just once. This specimen belongs to a study of Graves' ophthalmopathy and Graves' hyperthyroidism.

The receptor was derived from a woman between 18 and 29 years old with Graves' ophthalmopathy. The sequenced sample was peripheral blood. The rearrangement links TRBV6-1 to TRBJ1-1; D ambiguous. CDR3: CASSEWVYTEAFF. DNA of the CDR3: TGTGCCAGCAGTGAATGGGTGTACACTGAAGCTTTCTTT.